This record looks at one TCR beta chain sequence and its context. This sample was included in a study of blood T cell repertoires in COVID-19. Some clones are missing from TCRdb's copy, which holds only in-frame ones; the method was immunoSEQ multiplex PCR. The data contain some 390,000 clones, over 75% of them seen just once; the ten biggest clones take up roughly 1.1%. V dropped 3 bases and J dropped 4 bases, with 12 bases sitting between them. CDR1 SGHAT and CDR2 FQNNGV come from the germline V gene. The CDR3 consists of 14 residues. This sequence joins TRBV11-2 and TRBJ2-5; D not certain. The receptor was derived from a young man who had recovered from COVID-19. Sequencing used PBMCs or T cells enriched from blood (not recorded which). CDR3 bases: TGTGCCAGCAGCTTTTCGGATGGCGGAGAGACCCAGTACTTC. This gives the protein CASSFSDGGETQYF.